The 8 T cell receptor beta chains in this list originate from one sample, sequenced in a study of vaccination effects on CD4 cells after COVID-19. Culture lasted about 10 days before CD4+ T cell isolation. The infection with SARS-CoV-2 (confirmed by PCR) occurred in this person between March and December 2020. Either the mRNA-1273 or the BNT162b2 vaccine was given to participants as two doses. These receptors are not linked to any known antigen. The table came from immunoSEQ multiplex PCR; TCRdb's copy has only in-frame clones and leaves some out. The table has 50,000 or so clones, under 85% seen once; the top ten hold around 5%. This specimen was CD4+ T cells from PBMCs cultured without peptide, taken after COVID-19 vaccination. The source is a human donor who had a prior SARS-CoV-2 infection.

The chain couples TRBV11-3 to TRBJ2-3, with 12 bases fitting TRBD2. The V gene's germline CDR1 is SGHNT and CDR2 YENEEA. The CDR3 consists of 16 residues. J was trimmed by 5 bases and V by 5 bases; bases with no gene match: 8. CDR3 sequence reads: CASSGRLAGVEDTQYF. The CDR3 DNA reads as TGTGCCAGCAGCGGGAGACTAGCGGGAGTGGAAGATACGCAGTATTTT.

Comments on this clone: At one end the junction does not follow the germline gene, possibly because of a read error. J is TRBJ1-3 and V is TRBV30; a weak D match, TRBD1 (6 bases). CDR1 and CDR2 (germline): GTSNPN, SVGIG (reference sequence). The CDR3 extends over 13 amino acids. The CDR3 DNA follows: TGTGCCTGGAGTGTTAGCCAGGGGCTGCTTCAAGCCTTT. Its protein product is CAWSVSQGLLQAF.

V gene TRBV7-3 combines with J gene TRBJ2-1; D perhaps matches TRBD1 (6 bases). V dropped 5 bases and J dropped 4 bases, with 12 bases sitting between them. The germline V gene has CDR1 SGHTA and CDR2 FQGTGA. The CDR3 contains 14 residues. CDR3 residues: CASSLSTGYNEQFF. As DNA, the CDR3 is TGTGCCAGCAGCCTATCGACAGGATACAATGAGCAGTTCTTC. Filled out from reference TRBV7-3 and TRBJ2-1, the complete variable domain reads GAGVSQTPSNKVTEKGKYVELRCDPISGHTALYWYRQSLGQGPEFLIYFQGTGAADDSGLPNDRFFAVRPEGSVSTLKIQRTERGDSAVYLCASSLSTGYNEQFFGPGTRLTVL.

The rearrangement joins TRBV29-1 to TRBJ1-1; 9 bases line up with TRBD1. V lost 7 bases, J lost 0 bases, and 9 bases stayed unmatched. Per germline, CDR1 SQVTM and CDR2 ANQGSEA. This CDR3 region has 15 residues. CDR3 protein: CSAGTGWGMNTEAFF. The CDR3 DNA follows: TGCAGCGCCGGGACAGGGTGGGGGATGAACACTGAAGCTTTCTTT.

The gene calls are TRBV7-9 and TRBJ1-1, with TRBD1 identical over 7 bases. Germline CDR1 SEHNR, CDR2 FQNEAQ (reference sequence). The trim removed 2 bases at V and 3 bases at J, leaving 6 bases unmatched. The CDR3 spans 15 residues. CDR3 nucleotide sequence: TGTGCCAGCAGCTTAACGAACAGGGGTGACACTGAAGCTTTCTTT. Protein product: CASSLTNRGDTEAFF.

This clone has a handful of counts. The chain links TRBV11-3 to TRBJ2-5; D not certain. Looked up from germline, CDR1 is SGHNT and CDR2 is YENEEA. This CDR3 spans 13 amino acids. V lost 0 bases to trimming and J lost 4 bases, with 6 bases between them. CDR3 in DNA: TGTGCCAGCAGCTTAGACAGAGCAGAGACCCAGTACTTC. It encodes CASSLDRAETQYF.

The chain uses TRBV19 and TRBJ2-5; D gene uncertain. V lost 5 bases and J lost 2, with 12 bases in between. The CDR3 extends over 14 amino acids. Germline V gene sequence: CDR1 LNHDA, CDR2 SQIVND (reference sequence). The CDR3 reads CASSSRPKQETQYF. The DNA of the CDR3 is TGTGCCAGTAGTTCCAGACCCAAACAAGAGACCCAGTACTTC.

This clone turned up a few times. The V call is TRBV5-4, the J call TRBJ2-7, with D perhaps TRBD1 or TRBD2 (5 bases each). This CDR3 comprises 14 residues. Trimming removed 2 bases at V and 5 bases at J, with 14 bases between. Per germline, CDR1 SGHNT and CDR2 YYREEE (reference sequence). CDR3 sequence: CASSLTGAVNEQYF. In DNA, the CDR3 is TGTGCCAGCAGCTTAACCGGGGCCGTAAACGAGCAGTACTTC. Supplemented by reference TRBV5-4 and TRBJ2-7, the full variable domain reads ETGVTQSPTHLIKTRGQQVTLRCSSQSGHNTVSWYQQALGQGPQFIFQYYREEENGRGNFPPRFSGLQFPNYSSELNVNALELDDSALYLCASSLTGAVNEQYFGPGTRLTVT.